The 23 T cell receptor beta chains presented below share a single source sample, sequenced in a study of shared clonotypes between healthy human individuals. TCRdb's table, derived via immunoSEQ multiplex PCR, lists solely in-frame clones and lacks some. The sample records a few hundred thousand clones, about 96% being singletons. The sample consisted of naive CD4+ T cells sorted from blood. Subset indicated: CD45RA+ positively selected. The receptor set was obtained from a woman in her twenties or thirties in good health.

The genes are TRBV7-2 and TRBJ2-1; tentatively, D is TRBD2 (5 bases). The CDR3 is 14 amino acids. Germline V lookup: CDR1 SGHTA, CDR2 FQGNSA. The V end lost 1 base, the J end lost 7 bases, and 11 bases lay between the germline ends. CDR3 coding DNA: TGTGCCAGCAGCTTAGGGGTTACTAGAAATGAGCAGTTCTTC. Protein product: CASSLGVTRNEQFF.

The chain recombines TRBV28 with TRBJ1-5; TRBD1 matches 7 bases. Germline assignment: CDR1 MDHEN and CDR2 SYDVKM. With 6 bases clipped from V and 6 bases from J, the junction kept 8 bases outside the gene matches. CDR3 size: 14 residues. The CDR3 reads CASSTDRVAQPQHF. In DNA form, the CDR3 reads TGTGCCAGCAGCACTGACAGGGTGGCTCAGCCCCAGCATTTT.

This chain connects TRBV5-4 to TRBJ2-1; 7 bases align to TRBD2. The trim removed 0 bases at V and 5 bases at J, leaving 5 bases unmatched. Germline CDR1 reads SGHNT; CDR2 reads YYREEE (reference sequence). This CDR3 has 15 amino acids. For the CDR3, the DNA is TGTGCCAGCAGCTTGGATGGGACTACCCACAATGAGCAGTTCTTC. Translation gives CASSLDGTTHNEQFF.

This chain links TRBV30 with TRBJ1-1, with D maybe TRBD1 (5 bases). Germline CDR1 GTSNPN, CDR2 SVGIG (reference sequence). Trimming stripped 0 bases from V and 5 bases from J, with 13 bases between. The CDR3 sequence is 14 residues long. The CDR3: CAWSVGAGRTEAFF. The CDR3 bases are TGTGCCTGGAGTGTTGGGGCAGGGCGAACTGAAGCTTTCTTT.

The chain has TRBV29-1 and TRBJ2-7; D possibly corresponds to TRBD1 (6 bases). The CDR3 has 11 amino acids. The ends were cut back, 6 bases at V and 5 bases at J, with 11 bases in the middle. Germline CDR1 SQVTM, CDR2 ANQGSEA. CDR3 bases: TGCAGCGTGACAGGTCGTAACGAGCAGTACTTC. It is translated as CSVTGRNEQYF.

The V gene is TRBV18, the J gene TRBJ1-2, with 9 bases matching TRBD1. Germline V gene sequence: CDR1 KGHSH, CDR2 LQKENI. With 2 bases clipped from V and 0 bases from J, the junction kept 7 bases outside the gene matches. The CDR3 has 17 residues. The CDR3 DNA reads TGTGCCAGCTCACCATCGGGACAGGGTGCCTCTAACTATGGCTACACCTTC. Its translation is CASSPSGQGASNYGYTF. Full variable domain (remainder filled in from reference TRBV18 and TRBJ1-2): NAGVMQNPRHLVRRRGQEARLRCSPMKGHSHVYWYRQLPEEGLKFMVYLQKENIIDESGMPKERFSAEFPKEGPSILRIQQVVRGDSAAYFCASSPSGQGASNYGYTFGSGTRLTVV.

The rearrangement links TRBV19 to TRBJ2-3, with D possibly TRBD1 on 5 matching bases. The CDR3 totals 14 residues. The germline V and J ends were trimmed by 6 bases and 3 bases, with 13 bases remaining between them. Germline V gives CDR1 LNHDA, CDR2 SQIVND (reference sequence). CDR3: CASSRQGGTDTQYF. CDR3 sequence (DNA): TGTGCCAGTAGCAGGCAGGGTGGAACAGATACGCAGTATTTT.

This clone is a singleton in its sample. The CDR3 DNA sequence: TGTGCCAGCAGTTTAGGGTTAGCGGCCCGCACAGATACGCAGTATTTT. The encoded protein is CASSLGLAARTDTQYF. J is TRBJ2-3 and V is TRBV28; D may be TRBD2 (6 bases). CDR3 length: 16 residues. The ends were cut back, 2 bases at V and 1 base at J, with 13 bases in the middle. Germline V gene lookup returns CDR1 MDHEN and CDR2 SYDVKM.

This clone was found once. This sample includes further DNA sequences coding for the same CDR3. The genes are TRBV5-1 and TRBJ2-3; 7 bases are shared with TRBD1. Per germline, CDR1 SGHRS and CDR2 YFSETQ. V lost 3 bases, J lost 3 bases, and 4 bases stayed unmatched. CDR3 length: 14 residues. The CDR3 nucleotides are TGCGCCAGCAGCTCAGACAGGGCGACAGATACGCAGTATTTT. Its protein is CASSSDRATDTQYF.

The chain is built from TRBV25-1 and TRBJ1-2; D is ambiguous. V was shortened by 4 bases and J by 1 base, with 16 bases between the two germline ends. The CDR3 extends over 16 amino acids. CDR1 is MGHDK and CDR2 is SYGVNS in the germline V gene. The CDR3 DNA reads TGTGCCAGCAGTGCTTACAGCCTGGATATTAACTATGGCTACACCTTC. This translates into CASSAYSLDINYGYTF.

The genes are TRBV20-1 and TRBJ2-4; D not certain. Trimming took off 3 bases at V and 3 bases at J, with 3 bases between the two ends. The CDR3 has 11 amino acids. Germline V gene data show CDR1 as DFQATT and CDR2 as SNEGSKA (reference sequence). CDR3 region: CSASSKNIQYF. DNA of the CDR3: TGCAGTGCTAGCAGCAAAAACATTCAGTACTTC.

The chain uses TRBV9 and TRBJ2-1; D is unresolved. V was cut by 0 bases and J by 4 bases, with 14 bases left in between. This CDR3 spans 16 amino acids. CDR1 is SGDLS and CDR2 is YYNGEE in the germline V gene. The DNA for the CDR3 is TGTGCCAGCAGCGTAGGGTCCGTCTTGGAGTACAATGAGCAGTTCTTC. Translation gives CASSVGSVLEYNEQFF. The full variable domain, rest sourced from reference TRBV9 and TRBJ2-1, is DSGVTQTPKHLITATGQRVTLRCSPRSGDLSVYWYQQSLDQGLQFLIQYYNGEERAKGNILERFSAQQFPDLHSELNLSSLELGDSALYFCASSVGSVLEYNEQFFGPGTRLTVL.

The CDR3: CASSILGSTEAFF. The DNA for the CDR3 is TGTGCCAGTAGTATCCTTGGGAGCACTGAAGCTTTCTTT. This rearrangement joins TRBV19 to TRBJ1-1; the D is unclear. V dropped 3 bases and J dropped 4 bases, with 9 bases sitting between them. Germline CDR1 and CDR2: LNHDA and SQIVND (reference sequence). The CDR3 length is 13 residues. Looking up the rest from reference TRBV19 and TRBJ1-1 gives the full variable domain: DGGITQSPKYLFRKEGQNVTLSCEQNLNHDAMYWYRQDPGQGLRLIYYSQIVNDFQKGDIAEGYSVSREKKESFPLTVTSAQKNPTAFYLCASSILGSTEAFFGQGTRLTVV.

This chain joins TRBV5-1 and TRBJ2-3, with 8 bases fitting TRBD2. The CDR3 loop spans 18 amino acids. Germline lookup yields CDR1 SGHRS and CDR2 YFSETQ. V lost 0 bases, J lost 4 bases, and 13 bases stayed unmatched. CDR3 protein: CASSLVAPGLGSSDTQYF. In DNA, the CDR3 is TGCGCCAGCAGCTTGGTCGCCCCGGGACTAGGGTCTTCAGATACGCAGTATTTT.

The V call is TRBV5-6, the J call TRBJ1-2; 9 positions agree with TRBD1. Germline lookup yields CDR1 SGHDT and CDR2 YYEEEE. After removal of 2 bases from V and 1 base from J, the junction contained 9 bases not matched to a gene. The CDR3 sequence is 17 residues long. This CDR3 is CASSFGTGTGLNYGYTF. Here the CDR3 DNA reads TGTGCCAGCAGCTTCGGGACCGGGACAGGGCTTAACTATGGCTACACCTTC.

This chain connects TRBV28 to TRBJ2-7; D might be TRBD1 or TRBD2, each matching 5 bases. The CDR3 is made up of 15 amino acids. Trimming shortened V by 3 bases and J by 5 bases, and 17 bases separated the two germline ends. Germline assignment: CDR1 MDHEN and CDR2 SYDVKM. The CDR3 loop is CASSFRGERFHEQYF. The CDR3 nucleotides read TGTGCCAGCAGTTTTAGAGGGGAGCGGTTCCACGAGCAGTACTTC.

This chain connects TRBV28 to TRBJ2-6; D is ambiguous. Trimming removed 3 bases from V and 0 bases from J, with 9 bases in between. Per the germline V gene, CDR1 is MDHEN and CDR2 is SYDVKM. This CDR3 region has 16 residues. The CDR3 loop is CASSLIPSSGANVLTF. The CDR3 bases are TGTGCCAGCAGTTTGATACCAAGCTCTGGGGCCAACGTCCTGACTTTC. The variable domain in full, with the rest retrieved from reference TRBV28 and TRBJ2-6, is DVKVTQSSRYLVKRTGEKVFLECVQDMDHENMFWYRQDPGLGLRLIYFSYDVKMKEKGDIPEGYSVSREKKERFSLILESASTNQTSMYLCASSLIPSSGANVLTFGAGSRLTVL.

This clone was seen a single time. The genes are TRBV6-1 and TRBJ2-7; TRBD2 matches at 7 bases. V shed 5 bases and J 3 bases; nucleotides not matched to a gene: 10. CDR3 length: 15 residues. Germline V CDR1 and CDR2: MNHNS, SASEGT. The CDR3 nucleotides read TGTGCCAGCAGTCGGAGCGGGGAAGCGTTCTACGAGCAGTACTTC. Translating gives CASSRSGEAFYEQYF.

J is TRBJ2-1 and V is TRBV28; 8 nucleotides match TRBD2. The trim removed 8 bases at V and 2 bases at J, leaving 5 bases unmatched. Germline CDR1 reads MDHEN; CDR2 reads SYDVKM. The CDR3 totals 14 residues. CDR3 sequence: CASGTSGTYNEQFF. In nucleotides, the CDR3 is TGTGCCAGCGGAACTAGCGGCACCTACAATGAGCAGTTCTTC.

The chain is built from TRBV23-1 and TRBJ1-1; possible D gene TRBD1, 5 bases. TRBV23-1 is annotated as an ORF whose role is uncertain. The CDR3 covers 13 residues. Trimming stripped 7 bases from V and 4 bases from J, with 13 bases between. CDR3 sequence reads: CASMSQGRTEAFF. In nucleotides, the CDR3 is TGCGCCAGCATGTCTCAGGGACGCACTGAAGCTTTCTTT.

Regarding this clone: The germline gene is not matched at one end of the junction; a read error may be the cause. The chain recombines TRBV27 with TRBJ2-7; the D gene is possibly TRBD2 (6 bases). This CDR3 is 16 amino acids long. Germline values: CDR1 MNHEY, CDR2 SMNVEV (reference sequence). CDR3 sequence (DNA): TGTGCCAGCAGCAACTACTGGAGGGACCAATCCTCCGAGCAGTACTTC. This encodes CASSNYWRDQSSEQYF.

Only one count was recorded for this clone. The rearrangement joins TRBV11-2 to TRBJ2-6; no reliable D call. Trimming left V 5 bases short and J 4 bases short, with 15 bases between. CDR3 length: 16 residues. The germline V gene has CDR1 SGHAT and CDR2 FQNNGV. For the CDR3, the DNA is TGTGCCAGCAGCCTACCATATGGGCGCGGGGCCAACGTCCTGACTTTC. Translating gives CASSLPYGRGANVLTF.

The V gene is TRBV7-2, the J gene TRBJ2-1, with TRBD2 identical over 9 bases. The CDR3 spans 15 residues. Germline V lookup: CDR1 SGHTA, CDR2 FQGNSA. J gave up 0 bases and V 5 bases, and 2 bases lay outside the gene matches. This chain's CDR3 is CASSPSGTSYNEQFF. The CDR3 nucleotides read TGTGCCAGCAGCCCTAGCGGGACCTCCTACAATGAGCAGTTCTTC.